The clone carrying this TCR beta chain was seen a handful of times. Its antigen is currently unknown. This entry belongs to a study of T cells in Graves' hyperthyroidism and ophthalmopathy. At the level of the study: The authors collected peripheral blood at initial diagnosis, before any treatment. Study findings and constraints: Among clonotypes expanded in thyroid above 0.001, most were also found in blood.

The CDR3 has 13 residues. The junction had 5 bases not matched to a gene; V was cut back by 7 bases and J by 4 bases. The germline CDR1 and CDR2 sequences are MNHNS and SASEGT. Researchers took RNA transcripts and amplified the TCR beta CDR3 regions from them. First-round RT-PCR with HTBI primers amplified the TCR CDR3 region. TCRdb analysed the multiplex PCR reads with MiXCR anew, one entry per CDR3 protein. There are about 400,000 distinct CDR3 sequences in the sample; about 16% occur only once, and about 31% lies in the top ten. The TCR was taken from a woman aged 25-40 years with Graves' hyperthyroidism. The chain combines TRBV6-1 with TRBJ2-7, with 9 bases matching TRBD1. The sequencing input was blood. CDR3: CASIGTGLYEQYF. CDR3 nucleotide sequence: TGTGCCAGCATCGGGACAGGGCTTTACGAGCAGTACTTC.